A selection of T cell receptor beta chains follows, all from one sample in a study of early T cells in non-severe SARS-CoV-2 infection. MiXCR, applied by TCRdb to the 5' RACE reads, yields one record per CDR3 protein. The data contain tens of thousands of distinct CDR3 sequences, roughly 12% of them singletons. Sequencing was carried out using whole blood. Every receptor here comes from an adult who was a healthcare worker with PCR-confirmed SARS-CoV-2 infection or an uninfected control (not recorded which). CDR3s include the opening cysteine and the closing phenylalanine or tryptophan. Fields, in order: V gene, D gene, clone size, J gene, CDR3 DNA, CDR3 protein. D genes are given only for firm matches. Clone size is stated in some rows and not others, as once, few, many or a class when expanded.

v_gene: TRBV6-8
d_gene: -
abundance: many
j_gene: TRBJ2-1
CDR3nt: TGTGCCAGCTGGGGTAGCTCCTACAATGAGCAGTTCTTC
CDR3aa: CASWGSSYNEQFF

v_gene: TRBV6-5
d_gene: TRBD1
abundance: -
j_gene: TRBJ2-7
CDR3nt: TGTGCCAGCAGTTACTCGGGACAGGGGAACTACGAGCAGTACTTC
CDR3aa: CASSYSGQGNYEQYF

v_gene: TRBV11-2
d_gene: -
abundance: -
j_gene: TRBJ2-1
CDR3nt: TGTGCCAGCAGCCCAATCCGTGGACAGTCCTACAATGAGCAGTTCTTC
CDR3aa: CASSPIRGQSYNEQFF

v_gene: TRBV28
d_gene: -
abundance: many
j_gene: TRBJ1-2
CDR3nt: TGTGCCAGCAGTCCACCGACAAACTATGGCTACACCTTC
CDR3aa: CASSPPTNYGYTF

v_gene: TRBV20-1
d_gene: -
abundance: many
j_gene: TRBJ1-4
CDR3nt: TGCAGTGCTACCTCAGGGAAGGGTGAAAAACTGTTTTTT
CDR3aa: CSATSGKGEKLFF

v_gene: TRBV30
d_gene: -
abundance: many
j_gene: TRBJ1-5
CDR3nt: TGTGCCTGGAGCGTAGCAGGGTTCGACAATCAGCCCCAGCATTTT
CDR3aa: CAWSVAGFDNQPQHF

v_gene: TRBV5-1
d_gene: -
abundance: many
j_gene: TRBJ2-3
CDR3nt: TGCGCCAGCAGCTTGGCGGCAGGGGGGCCAGATACGCAGTATTTT
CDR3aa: CASSLAAGGPDTQYF

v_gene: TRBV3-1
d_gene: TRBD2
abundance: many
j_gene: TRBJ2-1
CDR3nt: TGTGCCAGCAGCCCAGAGGTAGCGGGAGGGGTCATCAATGAGCAGTTCTTC
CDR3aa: CASSPEVAGGVINEQFF

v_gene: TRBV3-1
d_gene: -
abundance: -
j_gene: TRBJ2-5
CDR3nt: TGTGCCAGCAGCCACTCTAAAGAGCGGTACCAAGAGACCCAGTACTTC
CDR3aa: CASSHSKERYQETQYF

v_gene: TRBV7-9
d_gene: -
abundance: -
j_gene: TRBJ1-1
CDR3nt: TGTGCCAGCAGCCTAGCGCGACAAGTGAACACTGAAGCTTTCTTT
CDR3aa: CASSLARQVNTEAFF

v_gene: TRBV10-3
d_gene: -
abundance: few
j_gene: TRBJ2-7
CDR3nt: TGTGCCATCATTACCGATGGTACCTACGAGCAGTACTTC
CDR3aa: CAIITDGTYEQYF

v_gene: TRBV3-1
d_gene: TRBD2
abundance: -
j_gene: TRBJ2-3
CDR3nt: TGTGCCAGCAGCTCAGGACTAGCGGGGGGGCAAGATACGCAGTATTTT
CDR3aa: CASSSGLAGGQDTQYF

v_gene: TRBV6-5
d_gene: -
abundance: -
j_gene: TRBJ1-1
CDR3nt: TGTGCCAGCTCGCCGGGGGGACGCACTGAAGCTTTCTTT
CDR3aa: CASSPGGRTEAFF

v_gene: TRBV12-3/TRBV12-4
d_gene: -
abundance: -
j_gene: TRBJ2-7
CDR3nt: TGTGCCAGCAGTAAATCCGGGACACTAGGTTACGAGCAGTACTTC
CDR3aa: CASSKSGTLGYEQYF

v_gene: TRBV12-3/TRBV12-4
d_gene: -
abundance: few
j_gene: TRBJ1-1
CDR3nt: TGTGCCAGCAGTTTGAGGACAGTGAACACTGAAGCTTTCTTT
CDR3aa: CASSLRTVNTEAFF

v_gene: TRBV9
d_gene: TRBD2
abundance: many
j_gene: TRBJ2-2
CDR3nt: TGTGCCAGCAGCGTAGCTAGACTAGCGGGAGGGCCTGGGGCCGGGGAGCTGTTTTTT
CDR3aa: CASSVARLAGGPGAGELFF

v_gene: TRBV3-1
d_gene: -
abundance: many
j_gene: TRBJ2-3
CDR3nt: TGTGCCAGCAGTCGACTAGGTGAATCCGAAGATACGCAGTATTTT
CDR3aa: CASSRLGESEDTQYF

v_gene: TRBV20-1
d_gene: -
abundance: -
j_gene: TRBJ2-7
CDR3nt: TGCAGTGCTAGACTAGTTCGAGAGTCCTACGAGCAGTACTTC
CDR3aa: CSARLVRESYEQYF

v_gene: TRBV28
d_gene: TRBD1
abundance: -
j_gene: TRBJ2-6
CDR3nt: TGTGCCAGCAGTTTAGAGGGGACAGGGAGCTCTGGGGCCAACGTCCTGACTTTC
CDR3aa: CASSLEGTGSSGANVLTF

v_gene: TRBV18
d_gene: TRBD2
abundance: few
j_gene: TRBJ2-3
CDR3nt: TGTGCCAGCTCACCACTACTAGCGGGGGATACGCAGTATTTT
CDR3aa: CASSPLLAGDTQYF

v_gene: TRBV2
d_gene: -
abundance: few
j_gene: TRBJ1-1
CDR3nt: TGTGCCAGCAGCTTGAGGGACCGAGTGAACACTGAAGCTTTCTTT
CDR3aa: CASSLRDRVNTEAFF

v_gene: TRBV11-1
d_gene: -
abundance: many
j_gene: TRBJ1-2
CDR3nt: TGTGCCAGCAGCTTTTCGAGAGACTATGGCTACACCTTC
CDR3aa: CASSFSRDYGYTF

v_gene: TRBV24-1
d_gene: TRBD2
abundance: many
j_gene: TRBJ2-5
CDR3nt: TGTGCCACCAGTGATTTGAGAGCGGGGGGTCGCGAGACCCAGTACTTC
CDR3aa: CATSDLRAGGRETQYF

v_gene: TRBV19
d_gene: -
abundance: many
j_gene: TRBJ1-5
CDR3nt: TGTGCCAGTAGTATCATAGGGCATAGCAATCAGCCCCAGCATTTT
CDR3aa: CASSIIGHSNQPQHF

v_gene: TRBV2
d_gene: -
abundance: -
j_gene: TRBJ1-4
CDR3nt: TGTGCCAGCACTGTATGGGGGTCTAATGAAAAACTGTTTTTT
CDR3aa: CASTVWGSNEKLFF

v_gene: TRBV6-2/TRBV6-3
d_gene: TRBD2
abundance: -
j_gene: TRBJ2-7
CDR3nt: TGTGCCAGCAGTTACGGGCAGCGGGACCCTTCCTACGAGCAGTACTTC
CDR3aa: CASSYGQRDPSYEQYF

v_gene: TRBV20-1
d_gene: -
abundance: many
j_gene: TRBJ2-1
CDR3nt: TGCAGTGGAACTTATAGCGTCTCCTCCTACAATGAGCAGTTCTTC
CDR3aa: CSGTYSVSSYNEQFF

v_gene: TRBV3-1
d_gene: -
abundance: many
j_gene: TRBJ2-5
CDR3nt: TGTGCCAGCAGCCAAGATGGGAGAGAGACCCAGTACTTC
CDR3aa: CASSQDGRETQYF

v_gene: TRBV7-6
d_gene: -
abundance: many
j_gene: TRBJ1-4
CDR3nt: TGTGCCAGCAGCCAGCCAGGGAGCTCTAATGAAAAACTGTTTTTT
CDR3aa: CASSQPGSSNEKLFF

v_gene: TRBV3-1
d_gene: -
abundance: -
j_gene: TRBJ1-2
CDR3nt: TGTGCCAGCAGCCAAGAAAACGTAATGGGCTACACCTTC
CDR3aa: CASSQENVMGYTF

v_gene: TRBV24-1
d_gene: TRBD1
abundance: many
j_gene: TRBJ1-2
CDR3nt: TGTGCCACCAGTGATTCCCGGGACAGCAAGTCCCAAATCTATGGCTACACCTTC
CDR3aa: CATSDSRDSKSQIYGYTF

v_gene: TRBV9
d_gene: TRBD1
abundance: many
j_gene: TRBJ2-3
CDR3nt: TGTGCCAGCAGCGTAGATCCAGGGGGCCTCACAGATACGCAGTATTTT
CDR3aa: CASSVDPGGLTDTQYF

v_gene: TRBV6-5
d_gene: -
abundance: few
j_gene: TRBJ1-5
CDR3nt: TGTGCCAGCAGTCGGGCCGTGCTGGTTGATTTT
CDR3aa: CASSRAVLVDF

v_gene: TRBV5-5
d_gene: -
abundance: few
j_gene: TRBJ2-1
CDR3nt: TGTGCCAGCAGCAACAGACAGGGACTCACCAATGAGCAGTTCTTC
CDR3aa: CASSNRQGLTNEQFF

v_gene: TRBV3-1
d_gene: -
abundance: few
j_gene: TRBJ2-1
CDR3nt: TGTGCCAGCAGCCAAGAAAGACAGCGACCAGCTGAGCAGTTCTTC
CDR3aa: CASSQERQRPAEQFF